This entry lists 21 T cell receptor beta chains sequenced from one sample in a study of blood T cell repertoires in COVID-19. Data came from immunoSEQ multiplex PCR; TCRdb stores just in-frame clones and leaves some out. The data contain under 300,000 clones, 82% of them singletons. The sample consisted of peripheral blood. The receptors were sampled from a woman at least 80 years old with active or convalescent COVID-19.

CDR3 in amino acids: CASSLGARGPYEQYF. Here the CDR3 DNA reads TGTGCCAGCAGCTTAGGTGCCAGGGGGCCATACGAGCAGTACTTC. The chain couples TRBV7-9 to TRBJ2-7; 8 nucleotides match TRBD1. This CDR3 is built from 15 residues. Germline loops: CDR1 SEHNR, CDR2 FQNEAQ (reference sequence). After removal of 1 base from V and 4 bases from J, the junction contained 6 bases not matched to a gene.

The chain uses TRBV10-3 and TRBJ1-2; 10 bases are a match to TRBD1. With V trimmed by 10 bases and J by 7 bases, 6 bases remained unmatched. This CDR3 contains 12 residues. Germline values: CDR1 ENHRY, CDR2 SYGVKD. The CDR3 DNA sequence: TGTGCCACGGGGGACAGGGGACGTGGCTACACCTTC. It encodes CATGDRGRGYTF.

The rearrangement links TRBV29-1 to TRBJ1-1; 7 bases fit TRBD1. CDR3 size: 14 residues. Germline trimming cut 4 bases from V and 1 base from J; bases unmatched to any gene: 6. Germline-derived CDR1 and CDR2 are SQVTM and ANQGSEA. CDR3 nucleotides: TGCAGCGTTGTATTGGGGACAGCGAACACTGAAGCTTTCTTT. Translated, it gives CSVVLGTANTEAFF.

The gene calls are TRBV18 and TRBJ1-1, with 7 bases that match TRBD1. Germline V gene sequence: CDR1 KGHSH, CDR2 LQKENI. This CDR3 spans 17 amino acids. V lost 5 bases, J lost 0 bases, and 12 bases stayed unmatched. The CDR3 reads CASSRGQLSPMNTEAFF. The CDR3 nucleotides read TGTGCCAGCTCAAGGGGACAGCTCTCCCCTATGAACACTGAAGCTTTCTTT.

This clone has more than one count but fewer than ten. V is TRBV19 and J is TRBJ1-5, with a tentative D call TRBD1 (6 bases). The V gene's germline CDR1 is LNHDA and CDR2 SQIVND (reference sequence). The CDR3 has 12 residues. The V gene lost 7 bases and the J gene lost 7 bases, with 11 bases spanning the gap. CDR3 sequence (DNA): TGTGCCAGTACCGGGGGGGGCCAGCCCCAGCATTTT. Amino acid sequence: CASTGGGQPQHF.

The chain has TRBV7-9 and TRBJ2-6; a possible D gene is TRBD1 (5 bases). The CDR3 spans 19 residues. Trimming shortened V by 5 bases and J by 1 base, and 21 bases separated the two germline ends. CDR1 and CDR2 from the germline V gene are SEHNR and FQNEAQ (reference sequence). CDR3 region: CASSAIQGSKESGANVLTF. The DNA of the CDR3 is TGTGCCAGCAGCGCCATCCAGGGTAGTAAGGAATCTGGGGCCAACGTCCTGACTTTC.

The gene calls are TRBV20-1 and TRBJ1-2, with D possibly TRBD1 on 6 matching bases. Trimming pared 3 bases from V and 8 bases from J, leaving 16 bases between. Germline CDR1 DFQATT, CDR2 SNEGSKA (reference sequence). CDR3 length: 13 amino acids. CDR3 DNA: TGCAGTGCTAGTGAGACAGGCACGCTCGGCTACACCTTC. This sequence encodes CSASETGTLGYTF.

In this sample, this clone turned up a few times. The chain links TRBV30 to TRBJ1-3; 11 nucleotides match TRBD1. The CDR3 loop spans 15 amino acids. V lost 3 bases and J lost 8; bases outside the gene matches: 9. CDR1 is GTSNPN, CDR2 SVGIG, per germline (reference sequence). The CDR3 sequence: CAWREAPGQGDTIYF. The CDR3 DNA follows: TGTGCCTGGAGGGAAGCACCGGGACAGGGGGACACCATATATTTT.

The rearrangement uses TRBV6-5 and TRBJ2-5; no firm D call. The CDR3 sequence is 13 residues long. Germline V gene sequence: CDR1 MNHEY, CDR2 SVGAGI. The germline V and J ends were trimmed by 2 bases and 1 base, with 5 bases remaining between them. The CDR3 protein is CASSYTLQETQYF. The CDR3 DNA follows: TGTGCCAGCAGTTACACTCTCCAAGAGACCCAGTACTTC.

The CDR3 DNA reads TGCGCCAGCAGCCAAGAAAGAGGGCGCGAGCAGTACTTC. Amino acid sequence: CASSQERGREQYF. This chain links TRBV4-1 with TRBJ2-7; perhaps TRBD2 as D (5 bases). Trimming pared 0 bases from V and 6 bases from J, leaving 9 bases between. From germline, CDR1 is MGHRA and CDR2 YSYEKL. The CDR3 runs to 13 residues.

The rearrangement joins TRBV12-3 or TRBV12-4 to TRBJ1-5, with 7 bases identical to TRBD1. Trimming cost V 7 bases and J 6 bases; bases outside gene matches: 6. There are 13 residues in the CDR3. This chain's CDR3 is CASTSRGAQPQHF. The DNA of the CDR3 is TGTGCCAGCACCAGCAGGGGGGCTCAGCCCCAGCATTTT.

This chain connects TRBV4-1 to TRBJ1-5; 7 bases align to TRBD1. The CDR3 is 15 amino acids. V lost 4 bases to trimming and J lost 6 bases; unmatched junction nucleotides: 9. CDR1 is MGHRA and CDR2 is YSYEKL in the germline V gene. CDR3 bases: TGCGCCAGCAGCCTCCGGGACAGCCCAAGTCAGCCCCAGCATTTT. This gives the protein CASSLRDSPSQPQHF.

The chain links TRBV5-1 to TRBJ2-1, with 9 bases that match TRBD2. The V and J ends lost 4 bases and 4 bases, in that order; junction bases with no gene match: 9. This CDR3 comprises 16 residues. Looked up from germline, CDR1 is SGHRS and CDR2 is YFSETQ. The CDR3 loop is CASSPLAGVKYNEQFF. The CDR3 coding sequence is TGCGCCAGCAGCCCCTTAGCGGGAGTTAAATACAATGAGCAGTTCTTC.

This chain uses TRBV5-4 with TRBJ1-1; D gene ambiguous. CDR3 length equals 15 residues. CDR1 and CDR2 (germline): SGHNT, YYREEE (reference sequence). V gave up 0 bases and J gave up 1 base, with 10 bases separating them. For the CDR3, the DNA is TGTGCCAGCAGCTTGGCCGGAGGCCGGAACACTGAAGCTTTCTTT. Amino acid sequence: CASSLAGGRNTEAFF.

The V call is TRBV4-2, the J call TRBJ2-7; 8 bases are a match to TRBD2. The germline V gene encodes CDR1 LGHNA and CDR2 YNFKEQ. V lost 4 bases and J lost 6; bases outside the gene matches: 14. The CDR3 is 16 residues long. CDR3 protein: CASSPGGGAGEVEQYF. The CDR3 DNA is TGTGCCAGCAGCCCGGGCGGAGGAGCGGGAGAGGTCGAGCAGTACTTC.

This chain joins TRBV7-2 and TRBJ2-7, with D possibly matching TRBD1 (6 bases). The ends were cut back, 4 bases at V and 6 bases at J, with 19 bases in the middle. The CDR3 loop spans 15 amino acids. Germline V lookup: CDR1 SGHTA, CDR2 FQGNSA. The CDR3 region has the DNA TGTGCCAGCAGCTCACAGCAGGGGATAAGGGTCGAGCAGTACTTC. Protein: CASSSQQGIRVEQYF.

The chain couples TRBV3-1 (or the pseudogene TRBV3-2) to TRBJ2-7; 7 bases are a match to TRBD1. Germline loops: CDR1 LGHDT, CDR2 YNNKEL (reference sequence). This CDR3 spans 15 amino acids. The V and J ends lost 1 base and 4 bases, in that order; junction bases with no gene match: 7. The DNA of the CDR3 is TGTGCCAGCAGCCAAGGGATGAGGGGACAGTACGAGCAGTACTTC. It specifies CASSQGMRGQYEQYF.

V usage is TRBV5-5 and J usage is TRBJ2-7, with 10 bases that match TRBD1. This CDR3 is built from 15 residues. CDR1 is SGHKS, CDR2 YYEKEE, per germline (reference sequence). V lost 5 bases, J lost 3 bases, and 8 bases stayed unmatched. The CDR3 region is CASRRTGGYFYEQYF. As DNA, the CDR3 is TGTGCCAGCAGGCGGACAGGGGGGTACTTCTACGAGCAGTACTTC.

The chain couples TRBV2 to TRBJ2-7; D may be TRBD2 (6 bases). The CDR3 spans 16 residues. Germline lookup yields CDR1 SNHLY and CDR2 FYNNEI. Trimming stripped 3 bases from V and 6 bases from J, with 21 bases between. CDR3 protein: CASSDSPVQGAGEQYF. The CDR3 coding sequence is TGTGCCAGCAGTGACAGTCCCGTGCAGGGAGCGGGCGAGCAGTACTTC.

The chain has TRBV15 and TRBJ1-2, with 10 bases aligning to TRBD1. CDR1 LNHNV and CDR2 YYDKDF come from the germline V gene (reference sequence). This CDR3 contains 15 residues. Trimming at V came to 1 base and at J to 7 bases, leaving 6 bases not matched to a gene. As DNA, the CDR3 is TGTGCCACCAGCAGAGGACAGGGGGCTAATTTTGGCTACACCTTC. Amino acid sequence: CATSRGQGANFGYTF.

In this sample, this clone turned up many times. The chain couples TRBV4-2 to TRBJ2-2, with D uncertain. The germline gives CDR1 LGHNA, CDR2 YNFKEQ. CDR3 length equals 16 residues. Trimming took off 3 bases at V and 4 bases at J, with 15 bases between the two ends. As DNA, the CDR3 is TGTGCCAGCAGCCAGAAGATTGATCGGTTCACCGGGGAGCTGTTTTTT. Its translation is CASSQKIDRFTGELFF.